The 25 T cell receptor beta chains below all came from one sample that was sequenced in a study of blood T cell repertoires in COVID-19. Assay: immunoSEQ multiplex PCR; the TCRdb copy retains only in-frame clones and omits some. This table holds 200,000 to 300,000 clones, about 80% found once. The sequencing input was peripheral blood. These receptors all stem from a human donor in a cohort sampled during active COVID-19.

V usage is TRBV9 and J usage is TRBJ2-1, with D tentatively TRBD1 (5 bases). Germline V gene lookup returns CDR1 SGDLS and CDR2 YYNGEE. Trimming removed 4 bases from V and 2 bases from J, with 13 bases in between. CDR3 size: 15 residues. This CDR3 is CASSMDIVTYNEQFF. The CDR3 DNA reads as TGTGCCAGCAGCATGGACATAGTCACCTACAATGAGCAGTTCTTC. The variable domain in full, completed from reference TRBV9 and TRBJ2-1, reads DSGVTQTPKHLITATGQRVTLRCSPRSGDLSVYWYQQSLDQGLQFLIQYYNGEERAKGNILERFSAQQFPDLHSELNLSSLELGDSALYFCASSMDIVTYNEQFFGPGTRLTVL.

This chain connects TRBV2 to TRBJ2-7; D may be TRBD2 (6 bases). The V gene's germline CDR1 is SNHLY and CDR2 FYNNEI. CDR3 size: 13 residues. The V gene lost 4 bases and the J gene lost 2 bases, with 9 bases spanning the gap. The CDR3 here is CASSGLVPYEQYF. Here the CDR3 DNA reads TGTGCCAGCAGTGGACTAGTCCCCTACGAGCAGTACTTC.

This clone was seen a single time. CDR3: CASSTVGRTQYF. The CDR3 DNA sequence: TGTGCCAGTAGTACCGTCGGTCGGACCCAGTACTTC. The V call is TRBV19, the J call TRBJ2-5; D uncertain. Germline V gene lookup returns CDR1 LNHDA and CDR2 SQIVND (reference sequence). V lost 4 bases and J lost 7, with 10 bases in between. This CDR3 spans 12 amino acids.

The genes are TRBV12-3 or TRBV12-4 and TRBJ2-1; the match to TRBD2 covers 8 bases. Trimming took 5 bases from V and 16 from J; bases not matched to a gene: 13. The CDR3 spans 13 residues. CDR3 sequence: CASSPPPPGGHFF. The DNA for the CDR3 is TGTGCCAGCAGTCCTCCCCCGCCGGGAGGGCATTTCTTC.

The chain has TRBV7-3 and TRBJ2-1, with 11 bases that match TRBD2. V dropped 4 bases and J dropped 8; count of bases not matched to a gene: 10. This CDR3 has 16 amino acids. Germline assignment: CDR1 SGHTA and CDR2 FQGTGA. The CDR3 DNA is TGTGCCAGCAGCTGGATAGCGGGAGGGGACTCGGATGAGCAGTTCTTC. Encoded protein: CASSWIAGGDSDEQFF.

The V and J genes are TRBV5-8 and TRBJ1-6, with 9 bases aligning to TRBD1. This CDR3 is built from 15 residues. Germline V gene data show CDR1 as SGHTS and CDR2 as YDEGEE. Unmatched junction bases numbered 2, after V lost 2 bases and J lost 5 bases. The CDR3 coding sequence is TGTGCCAGCAGCTTCGGGGACAGGGATAATTCACCCCTCCACTTT. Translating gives CASSFGDRDNSPLHF.

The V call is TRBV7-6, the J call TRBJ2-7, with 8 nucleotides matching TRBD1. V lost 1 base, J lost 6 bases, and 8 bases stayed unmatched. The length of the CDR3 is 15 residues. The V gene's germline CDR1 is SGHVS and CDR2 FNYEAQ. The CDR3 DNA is TGTGCCAGCAGCTTAGTAGGACAGGGTTCGGGCGAGCAGTACTTC. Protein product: CASSLVGQGSGEQYF.

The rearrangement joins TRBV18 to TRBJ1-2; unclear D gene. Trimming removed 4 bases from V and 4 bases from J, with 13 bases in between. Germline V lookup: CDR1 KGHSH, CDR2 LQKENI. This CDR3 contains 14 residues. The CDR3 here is CASSRDTSGYGYTF. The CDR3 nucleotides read TGTGCCAGCTCACGAGATACCTCGGGCTATGGCTACACCTTC.

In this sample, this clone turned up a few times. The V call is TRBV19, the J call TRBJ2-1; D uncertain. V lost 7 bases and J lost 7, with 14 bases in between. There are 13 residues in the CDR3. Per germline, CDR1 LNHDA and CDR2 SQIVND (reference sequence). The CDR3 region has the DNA TGTGCCAGTAAGGCAACGGGTGTGAATGAGCAGTTCTTC. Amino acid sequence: CASKATGVNEQFF.

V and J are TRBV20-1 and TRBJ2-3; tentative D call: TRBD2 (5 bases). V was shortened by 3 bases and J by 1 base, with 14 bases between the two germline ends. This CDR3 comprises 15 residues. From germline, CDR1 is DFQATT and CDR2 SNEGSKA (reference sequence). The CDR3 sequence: CSASLRVVGTDTQYF. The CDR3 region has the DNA TGCAGTGCTAGTCTGAGGGTGGTCGGCACAGATACGCAGTATTTT.

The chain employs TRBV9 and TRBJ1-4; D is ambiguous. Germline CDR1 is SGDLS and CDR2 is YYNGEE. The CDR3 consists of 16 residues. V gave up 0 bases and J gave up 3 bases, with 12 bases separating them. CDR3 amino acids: CASSVGRGQSNEKLFF. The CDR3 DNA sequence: TGTGCCAGCAGCGTAGGTCGCGGTCAGTCTAATGAAAAACTGTTTTTT.

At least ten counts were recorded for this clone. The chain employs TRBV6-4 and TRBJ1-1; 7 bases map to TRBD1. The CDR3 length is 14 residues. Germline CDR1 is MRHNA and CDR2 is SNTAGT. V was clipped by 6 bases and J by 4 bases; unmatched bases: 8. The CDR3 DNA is TGTGCCAGCAGCTTCGACAGGGAGGCCACTGAAGCTTTCTTT. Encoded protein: CASSFDREATEAFF.

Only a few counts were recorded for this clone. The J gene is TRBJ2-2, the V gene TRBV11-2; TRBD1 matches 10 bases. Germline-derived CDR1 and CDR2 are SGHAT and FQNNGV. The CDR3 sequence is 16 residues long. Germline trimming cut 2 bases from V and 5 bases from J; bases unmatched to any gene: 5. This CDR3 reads CASSLFRDRGTGELFF. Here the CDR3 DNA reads TGTGCCAGCAGCTTATTCAGGGACAGGGGAACCGGGGAGCTGTTTTTT.

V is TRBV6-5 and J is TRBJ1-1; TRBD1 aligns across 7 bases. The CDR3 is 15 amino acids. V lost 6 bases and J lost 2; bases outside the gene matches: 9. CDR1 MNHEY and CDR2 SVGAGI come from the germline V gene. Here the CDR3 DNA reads TGTGCCAGCAGCGACTCGGCAGGGGGAAACACTGAAGCTTTCTTT. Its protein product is CASSDSAGGNTEAFF.

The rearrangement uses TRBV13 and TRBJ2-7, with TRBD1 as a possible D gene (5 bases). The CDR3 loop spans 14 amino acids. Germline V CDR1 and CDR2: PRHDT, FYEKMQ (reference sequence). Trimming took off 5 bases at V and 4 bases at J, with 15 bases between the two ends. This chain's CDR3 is CASSPKPTAYEQYF. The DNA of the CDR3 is TGTGCCAGCAGCCCAAAACCGACAGCTTACGAGCAGTACTTC.

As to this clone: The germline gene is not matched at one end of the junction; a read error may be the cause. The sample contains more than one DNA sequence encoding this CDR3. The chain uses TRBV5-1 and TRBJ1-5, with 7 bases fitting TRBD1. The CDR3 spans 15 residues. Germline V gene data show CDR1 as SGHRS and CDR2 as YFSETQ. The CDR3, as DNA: TGCGCCAGCAGCCAAGGGACAGATAGCAATCAGCCCCAACATTTT. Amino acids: CASSQGTDSNQPQHF.

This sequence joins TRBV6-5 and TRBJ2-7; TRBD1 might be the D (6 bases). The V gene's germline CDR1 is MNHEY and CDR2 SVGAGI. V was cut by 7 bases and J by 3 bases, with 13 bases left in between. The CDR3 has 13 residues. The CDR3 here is CASKRTVSYEQYF. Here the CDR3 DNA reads TGTGCCAGCAAGAGGACAGTGAGCTACGAGCAGTACTTC.

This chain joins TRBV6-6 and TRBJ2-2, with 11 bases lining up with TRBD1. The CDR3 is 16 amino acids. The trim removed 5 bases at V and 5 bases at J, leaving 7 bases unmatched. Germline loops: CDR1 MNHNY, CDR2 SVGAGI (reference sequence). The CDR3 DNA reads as TGTGCCAGCAGTCCTCGGGACAGGGGGTATACCGGGGAGCTGTTTTTT. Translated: CASSPRDRGYTGELFF.

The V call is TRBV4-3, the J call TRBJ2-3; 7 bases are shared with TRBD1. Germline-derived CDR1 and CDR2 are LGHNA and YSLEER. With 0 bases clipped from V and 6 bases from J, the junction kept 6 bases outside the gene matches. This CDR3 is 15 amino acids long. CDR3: CASSQDGTARDTQYF. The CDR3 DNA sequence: TGCGCCAGCAGCCAAGATGGGACAGCCCGGGATACGCAGTATTTT.

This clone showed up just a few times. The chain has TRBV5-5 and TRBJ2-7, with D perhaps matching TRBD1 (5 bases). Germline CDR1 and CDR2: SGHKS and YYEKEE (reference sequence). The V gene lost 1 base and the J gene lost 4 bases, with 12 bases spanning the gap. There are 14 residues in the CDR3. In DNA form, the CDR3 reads TGTGCCAGCAGCTTGAACAGGACCCTATACGAGCAGTACTTC. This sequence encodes CASSLNRTLYEQYF.

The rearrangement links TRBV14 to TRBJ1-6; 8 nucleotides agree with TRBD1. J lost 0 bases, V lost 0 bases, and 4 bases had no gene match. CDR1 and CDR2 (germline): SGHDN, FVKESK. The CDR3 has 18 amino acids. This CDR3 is CASSQDGTGNSYNSPLHF. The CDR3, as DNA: TGTGCCAGCAGCCAAGATGGGACAGGAAACTCCTATAATTCACCCCTCCACTTT.

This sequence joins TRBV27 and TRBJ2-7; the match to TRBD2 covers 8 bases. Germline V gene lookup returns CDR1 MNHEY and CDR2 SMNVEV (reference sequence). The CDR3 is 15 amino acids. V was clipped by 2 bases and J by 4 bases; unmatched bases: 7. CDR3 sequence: CASSLISGGKYEQYF. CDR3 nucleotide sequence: TGTGCCAGCAGTTTAATAAGCGGGGGCAAATACGAGCAGTACTTC.

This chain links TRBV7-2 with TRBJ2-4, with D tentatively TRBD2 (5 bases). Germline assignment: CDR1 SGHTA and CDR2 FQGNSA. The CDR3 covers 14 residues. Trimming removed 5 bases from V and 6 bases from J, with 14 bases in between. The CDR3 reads CASSGRARGNIQYF. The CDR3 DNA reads TGTGCCAGCAGCGGACGGGCTCGGGGAAACATTCAGTACTTC.

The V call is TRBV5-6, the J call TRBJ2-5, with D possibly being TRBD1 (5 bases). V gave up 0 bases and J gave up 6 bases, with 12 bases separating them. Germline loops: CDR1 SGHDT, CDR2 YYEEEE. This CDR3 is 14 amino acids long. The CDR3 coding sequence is TGTGCCAGCAGCTTGGAAGCAGGGTTGAAGACCCAGTACTTC. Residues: CASSLEAGLKTQYF. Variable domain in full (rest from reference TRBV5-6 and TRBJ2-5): DAGVTQSPTHLIKTRGQQVTLRCSPKSGHDTVSWYQQALGQGPQFIFQYYEEEERQRGNFPDRFSGHQFPNYSSELNVNALLLGDSALYLCASSLEAGLKTQYFGPGTRLLVL.

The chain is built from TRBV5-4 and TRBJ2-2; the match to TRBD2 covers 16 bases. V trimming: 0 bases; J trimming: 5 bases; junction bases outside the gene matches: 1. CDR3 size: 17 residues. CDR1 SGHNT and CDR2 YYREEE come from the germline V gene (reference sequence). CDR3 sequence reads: CASSLGGLAGGTGELFF. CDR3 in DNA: TGTGCCAGCAGCTTGGGGGGACTAGCGGGAGGGACCGGGGAGCTGTTTTTT.